One sample yielded the 21 T cell receptor beta chains listed below, sequenced in a study of blood T cells in healthy people across ages. Then a second PCR, running about 6 to 11 cycles, was carried out with a sample-barcoded 5' primer and a J-beta primer mix. Each CDR3 protein gets one entry after TCRdb re-called the 5' RACE reads with MiXCR. The sample yields 750,000 to 1,000,000 distinct CDR3 sequences, almost 30% seen once. The same specimen was also included in a second study, on T cells of mothers and their children.

Sequencing was performed on blood. The receptor source for this set is a woman aged 40 to 50 in good health.

CDR3 DNA: TGTGCCAGCACAAACAGAGAACTACTTCAAGAGACCCAGTACTTC. Protein: CASTNRELLQETQYF. The chain has TRBV2 and TRBJ2-5; D is undetermined. The germline CDR1 and CDR2 sequences are SNHLY and FYNNEI. V was trimmed by 7 bases and J by 2 bases, leaving 17 bases between them. The CDR3 loop spans 15 amino acids.

The chain is built from TRBV28 and TRBJ2-5; D possibly uses TRBD1 or TRBD2 (5 bases each). The CDR3 totals 18 residues. V was shortened by 6 bases and J by 5 bases, with 28 bases between the two germline ends. Germline assignment: CDR1 MDHEN and CDR2 SYDVKM. CDR3 protein: CASSKGAYSGVEVETQYF. The CDR3 DNA sequence: TGTGCCAGCAGCAAAGGGGCCTATTCCGGGGTTGAAGTGGAGACCCAGTACTTC.

The count of this clonotype is one. A clone one base away is much larger, so this may be a read error. The chain links TRBV12-3 or TRBV12-4 to TRBJ2-4; a possible D gene is TRBD2 (6 bases). The CDR3 extends over 18 amino acids. The V end was cut by 4 bases, the J end by 13 bases, with 32 bases between. CDR3 sequence: CASSSGDFSAISLNEQYF. CDR3 coding DNA: TGTGCCAGCAGTTCCGGGGACTTTTCGGCAATCAGTCTTAATGAGCAGTACTTC.

About this clonotype: Being one base from a much bigger clone, this may be a read error. J is TRBJ1-2 and V is TRBV5-1, with D maybe TRBD1 (6 bases). Looked up from germline, CDR1 is SGHRS and CDR2 is YFSETQ. There are 13 residues in the CDR3. CDR3 sequence (DNA): TGCGCCAGCAACTTGTTGGCAGGGGATGGCTACACCTTC. Translation: CASNLLAGDGYTF.

This clonotype was counted between two and nine times. The chain is built from TRBV4-1 and TRBJ1-1; D is possibly TRBD1 (5 bases). Germline CDR1 is MGHRA and CDR2 is YSYEKL. The CDR3 length is 14 residues. V lost 8 bases, J lost 5 bases, and 18 bases lay in between. The CDR3 bases are TGCGCCAGCGAAAGGGGTGATCGGGTTACTGAAGCTTTCTTT. Amino acids: CASERGDRVTEAFF.

The table lists this clonotype with many counts. V is TRBV30 and J is TRBJ1-6; a possible D gene is TRBD1 (6 bases). V dropped 5 bases and J dropped 4 bases, with 15 bases sitting between them. The CDR3 length is 15 residues. The germline V gene has CDR1 GTSNPN and CDR2 SVGIG (reference sequence). CDR3 DNA: TGTGCCTGGGACCATGGACAGACATATAATTCACCCCTCCACTTT. Amino acid sequence: CAWDHGQTYNSPLHF.

This clonotype appeared many times. The chain employs TRBV29-1 and TRBJ2-3; maybe TRBD1 (5 bases). The ends were cut back, 3 bases at V and 1 base at J, with 23 bases in the middle. Looked up from germline, CDR1 is SQVTM and CDR2 is ANQGSEA. This CDR3 has 18 amino acids. CDR3 bases: TGCAGCGTTGAGGGTGTGACAGCGATGGGTGGACGCACAGATACGCAGTATTTT. It encodes CSVEGVTAMGGRTDTQYF.

The chain carries TRBV11-2 and TRBJ2-7, with D perhaps TRBD1 (6 bases). The length of the CDR3 is 15 residues. Germline V gene sequence: CDR1 SGHAT, CDR2 FQNNGV. Trimming removed 4 bases from V and 3 bases from J, with 16 bases in between. Here the CDR3 reads CASSSPPDSYYEQYF. The CDR3, as DNA: TGTGCCAGCAGCTCACCTCCGGACAGTTACTACGAGCAGTACTTC.

The V gene is TRBV5-6, the J gene TRBJ1-5; weak D call: TRBD1 (6 bases). CDR3 size: 15 residues. V lost 2 bases to trimming and J lost 5 bases, with 14 bases between them. Germline CDR1 reads SGHDT; CDR2 reads YYEEEE. CDR3 in amino acids: CASSLTYRDDQPQHF. The CDR3 nucleotides are TGTGCCAGCAGCTTAACTTACAGGGACGATCAGCCCCAGCATTTT. Combining the CDR3 with reference TRBV5-6 and TRBJ1-5 gives the whole variable domain DAGVTQSPTHLIKTRGQQVTLRCSPKSGHDTVSWYQQALGQGPQFIFQYYEEEERQRGNFPDRFSGHQFPNYSSELNVNALLLGDSALYLCASSLTYRDDQPQHFGDGTRLSIL.

In its sample, this clonotype was seen a few times. The rearrangement uses TRBV27 and TRBJ1-2; D is possibly TRBD1 (6 bases). With 3 bases removed from V and 5 bases from J, the gap between germline ends came to 10 bases. This CDR3 contains 13 residues. Looked up from germline, CDR1 is MNHEY and CDR2 is SMNVEV (reference sequence). The DNA of the CDR3 is TGTGCCAGCAGTTTTGGCAGGGGTTATGGCTACACCTTC. Translation gives CASSFGRGYGYTF.

This clonotype has just a few counts. This chain connects TRBV10-3 to TRBJ1-1; D possibly corresponds to TRBD1 (5 bases). V lost 3 bases and J lost 0, with 8 bases in between. Germline CDR1 ENHRY, CDR2 SYGVKD. This CDR3 is 14 amino acids long. CDR3 amino acids: CAISERQLNTEAFF. The CDR3 bases are TGTGCCATCAGTGAAAGACAGTTGAACACTGAAGCTTTCTTT.

There are a few counts of this clonotype. The V and J genes are TRBV7-8 and TRBJ2-5; D is unclear. The CDR3 is 14 residues long. V dropped 5 bases and J dropped 5 bases, with 15 bases sitting between them. CDR1 is SGHVS, CDR2 FQNEAQ, per germline. Here the CDR3 reads CASSTHGQSETQYF. DNA for the CDR3: TGTGCCAGCAGCACACATGGCCAGTCGGAGACCCAGTACTTC.

This clonotype was seen only a few times. This chain uses TRBV20-1 with TRBJ2-3; possibly TRBD2 for D (6 bases). V shed 6 bases and J shed 2 bases, with 15 bases lying between them. The CDR3 is 14 residues long. The V gene's germline CDR1 is DFQATT and CDR2 SNEGSKA (reference sequence). The CDR3 DNA reads TGCAGTGCCCCCGCCGGGGGAAACACAGATACGCAGTATTTT. The encoded protein is CSAPAGGNTDTQYF.

V gene TRBV7-9 combines with J gene TRBJ2-3; D gene unclear. The CDR3 is 15 amino acids. Germline lookup yields CDR1 SEHNR and CDR2 FQNEAQ (reference sequence). Trimming stripped 2 bases from V and 7 bases from J, with 16 bases between. CDR3 DNA sequence: TGTGCCAGCAGCTTATTAGAAGGAAGATTAAATACGCAGTATTTT. As protein: CASSLLEGRLNTQYF.

V usage is TRBV28 and J usage is TRBJ1-1; no definite D call. The CDR3 is 15 amino acids. Trimming shortened V by 1 base and J by 2 bases, and 11 bases separated the two germline ends. In germline, CDR1 is MDHEN, CDR2 SYDVKM. Here the CDR3 DNA reads TGTGCCAGCAGTTTATTGGCGGGCGGCAACACTGAAGCTTTCTTT. Its translation: CASSLLAGGNTEAFF.

This clonotype was seen ten or more times. The J gene is TRBJ2-5, the V gene TRBV10-3; D gene unclear. V dropped 3 bases and J dropped 0 bases, with 8 bases sitting between them. CDR1 ENHRY and CDR2 SYGVKD come from the germline V gene. The CDR3 length is 14 residues. The CDR3, as DNA: TGTGCCATCAGTGATTTTAAGGACCAAGAGACCCAGTACTTC. This sequence encodes CAISDFKDQETQYF.

Remarks on this clonotype: This likely comes from a read error, as the CDR3 has no conserved phenylalanine or tryptophan at its end. This sequence joins TRBV12-3 or TRBV12-4 and TRBJ1-6, with 7 positions matching TRBD1. The junction had 2 bases not matched to a gene; V was cut back by 0 bases and J by 9 bases. The CDR3 has 14 residues. The CDR3 is CASSLAGGGSPLHC. CDR3 nucleotide sequence: TGTGCCAGCAGTTTAGCAGGGGGCGGTTCACCCCTCCACTGT.

Only one count was recorded for this clonotype. CDR3 residues: CASSAPGQGGSAYEQYF. CDR3 bases: TGTGCCAGCAGTGCGCCGGGACAGGGTGGAAGCGCCTACGAGCAGTACTTC. The rearrangement uses TRBV28 and TRBJ2-7; TRBD1 matches at 9 bases. J gave up 2 bases and V 5 bases, and 13 bases lay outside the gene matches. CDR3 length equals 17 residues. Germline V gives CDR1 MDHEN, CDR2 SYDVKM. Complete variable domain (other parts from reference TRBV28 and TRBJ2-7): DVKVTQSSRYLVKRTGEKVFLECVQDMDHENMFWYRQDPGLGLRLIYFSYDVKMKEKGDIPEGYSVSREKKERFSLILESASTNQTSMYLCASSAPGQGGSAYEQYFGPGTRLTVT.

This clonotype was observed a few times. The J gene is TRBJ2-7, the V gene TRBV6-5, with D possibly TRBD1 on 7 matching bases. CDR3 length: 16 residues. Germline-derived CDR1 and CDR2 are MNHEY and SVGAGI. The V gene lost 0 bases and the J gene lost 2 bases, with 14 bases spanning the gap. The CDR3 loop is CASSYSAAGGTYEQYF. As DNA, the CDR3 is TGTGCCAGCAGTTACTCGGCGGCAGGGGGGACCTACGAGCAGTACTTC.

The table lists this clonotype with a few counts. DNA for the CDR3: TGCGCCAGCAGCCAAGATGCCGGGGTAGCGGGGATAACGCAGTATTTT. Encoded protein: CASSQDAGVAGITQYF. J is TRBJ2-3 and V is TRBV4-3, with 8 positions matching TRBD2. The germline CDR1 and CDR2 sequences are LGHNA and YSLEER. The CDR3 has 16 amino acids. V trimming: 0 bases; J trimming: 9 bases; junction bases outside the gene matches: 11.

This clonotype has a handful of counts. The genes are TRBV20-1 and TRBJ1-1, with D perhaps TRBD1 (5 bases). The germline V gene has CDR1 DFQATT and CDR2 SNEGSKA (reference sequence). The CDR3 totals 15 residues. The germline V and J ends were trimmed by 0 bases and 1 base, with 12 bases remaining between them. The chain's CDR3 is CSARDPGRGNTEAFF. The CDR3 DNA reads as TGCAGTGCTAGAGATCCGGGACGCGGGAACACTGAAGCTTTCTTT.